Each of the 4 T cell receptor beta chains below was sequenced from the same sample in a study of T cell repertoires in cytomegalovirus infection. These receptors are not linked to any known antigen. TCRdb redid the calling of the reads with MiXCR, one entry per CDR3 protein. The sample has about 890,000 distinct CDR3 sequences, more than 25% seen once; the top ten hold over 13%. The sequenced sample was cultured CD8+ T cells from PBMCs, obtained from culture after CMV antigen stimulation. The receptors derive from a human donor in good health (CMV status not recorded). Some clones in this sample may be carry-over from other donors' samples.

This chain links TRBV6-1 with TRBJ2-7, with D perhaps being TRBD1 or TRBD2 (6 bases each). Germline CDR1 MNHNS, CDR2 SASEGT. The CDR3 totals 13 residues. Trimming left V 8 bases short and J 4 bases short, with 15 bases between. The CDR3 nucleotides are TGTGCCAGCGAAGGGAGGCAGGGGTACGAGCAGTACGTC. Its translation: CASEGRQGYEQYV.

Worth noting for this clonotype: This could be a read error, since a much larger clone is one nucleotide away. The CDR3 DNA reads as TGTGCCAGCAGCTGGACTAACGGGGATGAGCAGTACTTC. It specifies CASSWTNGDEQYF. The rearrangement joins TRBV7-6 to TRBJ2-7, with D possibly being TRBD2 (6 bases). The CDR3 contains 13 residues. V dropped 4 bases and J dropped 7 bases, with 14 bases sitting between them. Per the germline V gene, CDR1 is SGHVS and CDR2 is FNYEAQ. Full variable domain (rest looked up from reference TRBV7-6 and TRBJ2-7): GAGVSQSPRYKVTKRGQDVALRCDPISGHVSLYWYRQALGQGPEFLTYFNYEAQQDKSGLPNDRFSAERPEGSISTLTIQRTEQRDSAMYRCASSWTNGDEQYFGPGTRLTVT.

Comment on this clonotype: A much larger clone differs from this one at a single base, so this may be a read error. This CDR3 fails to terminate in the conserved phenylalanine or tryptophan, so it likely reflects a read error. The chain joins TRBV27 to TRBJ1-5, with D hard to call. Between the trimmed V and J ends, which lost 0 bases and 4 bases, there was a span of 10 bases. From germline, CDR1 is MNHEY and CDR2 SMNVEV (reference sequence). This CDR3 region has 15 residues. CDR3 coding DNA: TGTGCCAGCAGTTTATCGCCGGCGGGGAATCAGCCCCAGCATTCT. Its translation: CASSLSPAGNQPQHS.

This clonotype was seen repeatedly, ten times or more. The chain is built from TRBV19 and TRBJ2-1, with a weak D call TRBD1 (5 bases). This CDR3 region has 13 residues. The V gene's germline CDR1 is LNHDA and CDR2 SQIVND (reference sequence). The V end was cut by 9 bases, the J end by 4 bases, with 13 bases between. CDR3 loop: CASSIDRYNEQFF. DNA for the CDR3: TGTGCCAGCAGCATCGACAGATACAATGAGCAGTTCTTC.